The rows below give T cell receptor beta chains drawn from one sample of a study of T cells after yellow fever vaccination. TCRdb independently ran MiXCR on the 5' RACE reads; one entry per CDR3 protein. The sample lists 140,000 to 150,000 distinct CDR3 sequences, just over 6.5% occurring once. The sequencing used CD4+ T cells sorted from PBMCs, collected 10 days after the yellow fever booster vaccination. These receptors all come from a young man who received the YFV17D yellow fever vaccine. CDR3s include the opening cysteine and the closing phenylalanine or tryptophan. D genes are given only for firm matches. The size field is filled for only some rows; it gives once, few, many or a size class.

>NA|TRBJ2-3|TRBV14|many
TGTGCCAGCAGCCAAGATCTCGGGAGTCCAGATACGCAGTATTTT
CASSQDLGSPDTQYF
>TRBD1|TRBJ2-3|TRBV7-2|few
TGTGCCAGCAGCACAGGGGGCGTAGATACGCAGTATTTT
CASSTGGVDTQYF
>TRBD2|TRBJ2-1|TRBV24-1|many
TGTGCCACCAGTGATTTGGGGACTAGCGGGAAATTTGAGCAGTTCTTC
CATSDLGTSGKFEQFF
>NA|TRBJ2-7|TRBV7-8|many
TGTGCCAGCAGCCCCCATCAGGAAAAGAAAACCTACGAGCAGTACTTC
CASSPHQEKKTYEQYF
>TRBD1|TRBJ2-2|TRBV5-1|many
TGCGCCAGCAGCTCACAGGGGATTCACACCGGGGAGCTGTTTTTT
CASSSQGIHTGELFF
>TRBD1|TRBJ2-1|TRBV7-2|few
TGTGCCAGCAGCTTAAGGACAGGGGGAGCGGATGAGCAGTTCTTC
CASSLRTGGADEQFF
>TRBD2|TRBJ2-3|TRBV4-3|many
TGCGCCAGCGAGCGTGGTAGCGGGACAGATACGCAGTATTTT
CASERGSGTDTQYF
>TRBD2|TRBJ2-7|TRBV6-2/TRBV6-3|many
TGTGCCAGCAGTTACTTGGCTAGCGGGAGGTTCGAGCAGTACTTC
CASSYLASGRFEQYF
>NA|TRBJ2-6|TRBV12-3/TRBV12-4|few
TGTGCCATCCCACGGGGCGGCACCTCTGGGGCCAACGTCCTGACTTTC
CAIPRGGTSGANVLTF
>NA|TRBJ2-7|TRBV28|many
TGTGCCAGCAGTTTCCCGGGGAGTAGCTCCTACGAGCAGTACTTC
CASSFPGSSSYEQYF
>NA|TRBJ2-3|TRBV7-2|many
TGTGCCAGCAGCTTAGCTGGGGCAGGGCTTGGCACAGATACGCAGTATTTT
CASSLAGAGLGTDTQYF
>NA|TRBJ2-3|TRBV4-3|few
TGCGCCAGCAGCCACGGACACTACCAGGCAGATACGCAGTATTTT
CASSHGHYQADTQYF
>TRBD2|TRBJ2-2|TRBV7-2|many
TGTGCCAGCAGCTTAGGGGGACTAGCGGGAGTAGCTGGGGAGCTGTTTTTT
CASSLGGLAGVAGELFF
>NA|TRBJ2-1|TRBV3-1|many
TGTGCCAGCAGCCAAGATAGGTACGGAGCGGTGAGTTACAATGAGCAGTTCTTC
CASSQDRYGAVSYNEQFF
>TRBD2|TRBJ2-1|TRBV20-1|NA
TGCAGTGCTCCCCTAGCGGGACTCAATGAGCAGTTCTTC
CSAPLAGLNEQFF
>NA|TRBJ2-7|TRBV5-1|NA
TGCGCCAGCAGCCGAGGCGGGGACTACGAGCAGTACTTC
CASSRGGDYEQYF
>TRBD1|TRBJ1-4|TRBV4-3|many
TGCGCCAGCAGCCAAGGGGGAGGGACAGCCCTGAGGGATGAAAAACTGTTTTTT
CASSQGGGTALRDEKLFF
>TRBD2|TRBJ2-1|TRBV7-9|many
TGTGCCAGCAGCTCCTCTAGCGGGAGAGGCTCCTACAATGAGCAGTTCTTC
CASSSSSGRGSYNEQFF
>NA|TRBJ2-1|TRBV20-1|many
TGCAGTGCGGCCCTGGGGGGACAAATCTCCTACAATGAGCAGTTCTTC
CSAALGGQISYNEQFF
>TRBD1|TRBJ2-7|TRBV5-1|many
TGCGCCAGCAGCGCGACCGGGACAGCAACCTACGAGCAGTACTTC
CASSATGTATYEQYF
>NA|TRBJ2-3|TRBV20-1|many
TGCAGTGCTAATCCGGGACTCCAAGAAGTGGGCACAGATACGCAGTATTTT
CSANPGLQEVGTDTQYF
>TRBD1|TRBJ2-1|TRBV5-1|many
TGCGCCAGCAGCTTGGGGGGACAGAGTAGTTACAATGAGCAGTTCTTC
CASSLGGQSSYNEQFF